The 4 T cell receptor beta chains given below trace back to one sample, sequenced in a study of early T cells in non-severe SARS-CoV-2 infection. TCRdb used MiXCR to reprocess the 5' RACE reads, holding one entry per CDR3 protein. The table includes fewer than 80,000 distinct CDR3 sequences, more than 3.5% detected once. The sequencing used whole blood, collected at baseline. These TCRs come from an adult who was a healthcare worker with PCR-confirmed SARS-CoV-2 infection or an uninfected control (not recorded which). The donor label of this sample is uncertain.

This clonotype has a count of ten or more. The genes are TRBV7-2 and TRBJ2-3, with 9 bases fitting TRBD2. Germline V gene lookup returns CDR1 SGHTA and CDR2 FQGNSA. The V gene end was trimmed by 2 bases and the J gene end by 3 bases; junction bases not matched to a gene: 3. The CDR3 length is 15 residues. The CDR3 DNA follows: TGTGCCAGCAGCTTAAATAGCGGGGGTACAGATACGCAGTATTTT. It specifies CASSLNSGGTDTQYF.

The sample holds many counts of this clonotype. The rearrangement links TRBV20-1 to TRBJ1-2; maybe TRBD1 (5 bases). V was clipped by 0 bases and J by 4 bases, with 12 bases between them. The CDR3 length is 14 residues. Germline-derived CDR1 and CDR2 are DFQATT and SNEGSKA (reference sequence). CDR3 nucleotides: TGCAGTGCTAGAGAGGGGGATTTGGGCTATGGCTACACCTTC. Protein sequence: CSAREGDLGYGYTF.

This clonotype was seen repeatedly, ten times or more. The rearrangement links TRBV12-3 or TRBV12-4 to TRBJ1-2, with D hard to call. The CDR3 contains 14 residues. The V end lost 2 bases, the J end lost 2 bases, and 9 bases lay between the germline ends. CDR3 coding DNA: TGTGCCAGCAGTTTAAATCGCCAGAACTATGGCTACACCTTC. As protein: CASSLNRQNYGYTF.

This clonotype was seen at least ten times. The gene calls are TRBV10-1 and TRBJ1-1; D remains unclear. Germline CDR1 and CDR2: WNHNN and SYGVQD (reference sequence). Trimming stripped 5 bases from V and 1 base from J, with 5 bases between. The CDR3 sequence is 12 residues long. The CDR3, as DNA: TGCGCCAGCAGTCCAGCGAACACTGAAGCTTTCTTT. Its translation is CASSPANTEAFF.